What follows describes a single T cell receptor (beta chain). Antigen specificity is unknown. The germline V and J ends were trimmed by 4 bases and 10 bases, with 17 bases remaining between them. Germline CDR1 is SGDLS and CDR2 is YYNGEE. The CDR3 sequence is 14 residues long. No infections or other immune events were documented during collection. The data were obtained in a study of identifying expanded T cells in peripheral blood. The study, taken as a whole, reports: Clone count variance between roughly 2-week samples rose with total template count. Technical replicates showed about 1.1 changed clones; approximately two weeks about 16.4; four weeks 19.

Sequencing was performed with immunoSEQ multiplex PCR; in TCRdb, only in-frame clones are kept and a portion is missing. The sample holds about 91,000 clones, roughly 90% seen once. The V gene is TRBV9, the J gene TRBJ1-4; D gene unclear. This receptor was obtained from a person between 18 and 69 years old in good health. The sequenced sample consisted of blood. This CDR3 reads CASSPSWTSRKLFF. CDR3 DNA: TGTGCCAGCAGCCCAAGTTGGACCTCCCGAAAACTGTTTTTT.